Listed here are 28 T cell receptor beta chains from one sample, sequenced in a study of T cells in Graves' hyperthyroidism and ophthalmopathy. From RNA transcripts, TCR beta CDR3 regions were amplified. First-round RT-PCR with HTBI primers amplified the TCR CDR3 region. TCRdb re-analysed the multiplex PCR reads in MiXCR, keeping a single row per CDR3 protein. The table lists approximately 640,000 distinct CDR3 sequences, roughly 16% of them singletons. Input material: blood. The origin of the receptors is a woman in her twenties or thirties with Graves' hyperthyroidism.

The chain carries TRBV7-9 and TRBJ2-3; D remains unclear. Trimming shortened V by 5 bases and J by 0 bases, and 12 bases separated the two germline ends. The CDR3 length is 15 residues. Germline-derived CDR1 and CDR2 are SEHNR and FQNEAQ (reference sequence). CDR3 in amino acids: CASSNGVLSTDTQYF. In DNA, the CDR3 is TGTGCCAGCAGCAACGGCGTCCTTAGCACAGATACGCAGTATTTT.

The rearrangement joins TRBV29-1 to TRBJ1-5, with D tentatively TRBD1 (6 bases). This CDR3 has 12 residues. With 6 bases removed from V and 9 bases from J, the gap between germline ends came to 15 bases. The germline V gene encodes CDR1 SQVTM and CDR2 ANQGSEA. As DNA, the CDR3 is TGCAGCGTCGGGACATGGGAAGGGCCCCAGCATTTT. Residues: CSVGTWEGPQHF.

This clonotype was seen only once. The chain's CDR3 is CASSFGQGDYSPLHF. The CDR3 DNA is TGCGCCAGCAGCTTCGGACAGGGCGATTACTCACCCCTCCACTTT. The gene calls are TRBV4-3 and TRBJ1-6; 8 nucleotides agree with TRBD1. This CDR3 is built from 15 residues. V was clipped by 5 bases and J by 10 bases; unmatched bases: 10. The germline V gene encodes CDR1 LGHNA and CDR2 YSLEER.

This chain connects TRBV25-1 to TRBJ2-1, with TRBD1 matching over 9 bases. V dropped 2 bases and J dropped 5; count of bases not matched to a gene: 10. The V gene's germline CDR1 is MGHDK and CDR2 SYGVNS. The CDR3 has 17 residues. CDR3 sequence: CASSEPPRDREHNEQFF. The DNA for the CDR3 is TGTGCCAGCAGTGAACCCCCACGGGACAGGGAACACAATGAGCAGTTCTTC.

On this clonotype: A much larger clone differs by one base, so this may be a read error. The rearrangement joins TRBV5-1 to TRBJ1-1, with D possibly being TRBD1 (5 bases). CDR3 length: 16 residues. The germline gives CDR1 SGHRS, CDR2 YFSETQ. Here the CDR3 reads CASSLYRASDNTKAFF. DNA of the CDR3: TGCGCCAGCAGCTTATACCGGGCCTCGGACAACACTAAAGCTTTCTTT.

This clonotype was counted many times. CDR3 amino acids: CASSRQGVATDTQYF. CDR3 coding DNA: TGTGCCAGCAGCCGACAGGGGGTAGCCACAGATACGCAGTATTTT. The chain has TRBV2 and TRBJ2-3; 9 bases match TRBD1. The CDR3 is 15 amino acids. After removal of 6 bases from V and 2 bases from J, the junction contained 6 bases not matched to a gene. The germline CDR1 and CDR2 sequences are SNHLY and FYNNEI.

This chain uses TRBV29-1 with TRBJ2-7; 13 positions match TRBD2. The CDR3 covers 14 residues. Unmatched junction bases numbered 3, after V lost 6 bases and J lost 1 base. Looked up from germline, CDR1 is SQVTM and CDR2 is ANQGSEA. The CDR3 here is CSVELAGGSYEQYF. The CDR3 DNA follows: TGCAGCGTAGAACTAGCGGGAGGGTCCTACGAGCAGTACTTC.

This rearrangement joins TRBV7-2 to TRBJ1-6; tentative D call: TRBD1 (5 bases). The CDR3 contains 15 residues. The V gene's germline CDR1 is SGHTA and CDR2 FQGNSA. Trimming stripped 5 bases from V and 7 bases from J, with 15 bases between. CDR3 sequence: CASSPFLAGNSPLHF. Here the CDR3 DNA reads TGTGCCAGCAGCCCCTTTCTGGCAGGGAATTCACCCCTCCACTTT.

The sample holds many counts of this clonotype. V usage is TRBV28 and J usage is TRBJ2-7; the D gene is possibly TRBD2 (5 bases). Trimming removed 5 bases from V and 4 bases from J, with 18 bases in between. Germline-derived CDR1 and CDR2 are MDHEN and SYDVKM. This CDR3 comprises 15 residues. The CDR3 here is CASSPGLNREYEQYF. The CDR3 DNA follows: TGTGCCAGCAGTCCCGGACTGAATAGAGAATACGAGCAGTACTTC.

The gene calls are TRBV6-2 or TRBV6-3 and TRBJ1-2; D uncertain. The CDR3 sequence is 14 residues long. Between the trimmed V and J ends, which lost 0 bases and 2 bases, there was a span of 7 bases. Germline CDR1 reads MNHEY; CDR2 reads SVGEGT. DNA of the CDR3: TGTGCCAGCAGTTACTCTCCAAAGAACTATGGCTACACCTTC. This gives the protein CASSYSPKNYGYTF.

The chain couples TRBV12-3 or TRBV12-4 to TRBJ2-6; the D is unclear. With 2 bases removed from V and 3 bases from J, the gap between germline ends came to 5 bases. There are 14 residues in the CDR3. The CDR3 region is CASSLLGGANVLTF. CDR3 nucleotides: TGTGCCAGCAGTTTACTTGGTGGGGCCAACGTCCTGACTTTC.

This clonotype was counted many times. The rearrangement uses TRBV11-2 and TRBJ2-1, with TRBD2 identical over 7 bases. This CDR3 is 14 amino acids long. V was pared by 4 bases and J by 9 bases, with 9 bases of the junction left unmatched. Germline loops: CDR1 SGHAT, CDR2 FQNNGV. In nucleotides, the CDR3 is TGTGCCAGCAGCTACCGACGGGGCGGGGGTGAGCAGTTCTTC. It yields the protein CASSYRRGGGEQFF.

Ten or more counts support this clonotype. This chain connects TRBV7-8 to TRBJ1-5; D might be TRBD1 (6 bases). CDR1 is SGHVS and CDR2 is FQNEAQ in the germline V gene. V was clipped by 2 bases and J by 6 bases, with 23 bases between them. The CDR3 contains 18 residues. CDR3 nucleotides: TGTGCCAGCAGCTTAATATCGGGCTCGGGGGCTGCTGGTCAGCCCCAGCATTTT. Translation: CASSLISGSGAAGQPQHF.

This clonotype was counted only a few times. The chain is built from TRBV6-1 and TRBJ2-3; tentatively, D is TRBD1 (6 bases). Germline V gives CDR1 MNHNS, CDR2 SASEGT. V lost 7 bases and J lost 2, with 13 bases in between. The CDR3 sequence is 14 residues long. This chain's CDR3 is CASKTGSVTDTQYF. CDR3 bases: TGTGCCAGCAAAACAGGGTCTGTCACAGATACGCAGTATTTT.

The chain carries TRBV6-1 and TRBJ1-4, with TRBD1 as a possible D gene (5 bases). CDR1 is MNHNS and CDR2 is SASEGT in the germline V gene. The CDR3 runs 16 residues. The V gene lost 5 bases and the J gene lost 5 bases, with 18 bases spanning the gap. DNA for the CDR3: TGTGCCAGCAGTTACCGCAGCGGGCAGGGAAATGAAAAACTGTTTTTT. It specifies CASSYRSGQGNEKLFF.

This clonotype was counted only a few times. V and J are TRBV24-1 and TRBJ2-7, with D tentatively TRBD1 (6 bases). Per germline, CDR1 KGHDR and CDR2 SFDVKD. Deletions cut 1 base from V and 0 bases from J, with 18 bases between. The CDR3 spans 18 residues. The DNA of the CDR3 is TGTGCCACCAGTGATTTTCTCTCGGGACAACGGTTCTCCTACGAGCAGTACTTC. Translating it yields CATSDFLSGQRFSYEQYF.

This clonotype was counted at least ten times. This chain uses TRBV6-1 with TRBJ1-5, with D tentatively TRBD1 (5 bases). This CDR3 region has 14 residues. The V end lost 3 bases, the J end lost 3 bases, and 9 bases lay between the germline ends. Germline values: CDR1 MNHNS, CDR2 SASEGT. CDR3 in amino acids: CASSDRQNNQPQHF. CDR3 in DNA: TGTGCCAGCAGTGACCGACAGAACAATCAGCCCCAGCATTTT.

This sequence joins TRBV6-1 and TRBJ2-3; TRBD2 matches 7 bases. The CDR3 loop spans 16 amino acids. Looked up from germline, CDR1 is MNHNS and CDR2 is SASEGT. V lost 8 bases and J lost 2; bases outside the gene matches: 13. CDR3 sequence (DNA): TGTGCCAGCGAGGGGATTTCGGGAGGCCCCACAGATACGCAGTATTTT. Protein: CASEGISGGPTDTQYF.

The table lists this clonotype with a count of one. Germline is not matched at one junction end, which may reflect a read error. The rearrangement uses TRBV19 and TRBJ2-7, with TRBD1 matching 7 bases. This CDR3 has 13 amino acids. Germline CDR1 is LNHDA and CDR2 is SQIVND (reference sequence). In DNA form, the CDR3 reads TGTGCCAGTAGCTCGACAGGGAGCTACGGGCAGTACTTC. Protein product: CASSSTGSYGQYF. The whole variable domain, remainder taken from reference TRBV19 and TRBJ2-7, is DGGITQSPKYLFRKEGQNVTLSCEQNLNHDAMYWYRQDPGQGLRLIYYSQIVNDFQKGDIAEGYSVSREKKESFPLTVTSAQKNPTAFYLCASSSTGSYGQYFGPGTRLTVT.

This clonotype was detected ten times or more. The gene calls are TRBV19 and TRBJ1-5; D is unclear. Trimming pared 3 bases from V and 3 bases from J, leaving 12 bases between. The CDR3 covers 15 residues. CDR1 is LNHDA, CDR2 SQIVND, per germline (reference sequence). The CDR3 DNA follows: TGTGCCAGTAGTATCGGGGTTATGAACAATCAGCCCCAGCATTTT. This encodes CASSIGVMNNQPQHF.

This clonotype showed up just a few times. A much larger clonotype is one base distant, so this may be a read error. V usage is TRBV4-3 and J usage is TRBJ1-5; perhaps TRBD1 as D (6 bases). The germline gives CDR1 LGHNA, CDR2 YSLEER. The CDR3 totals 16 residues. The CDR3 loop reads CASGQAMGGARQPQHF. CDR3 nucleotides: TGCGCCAGCGGCCAAGCCATGGGGGGGGCCCGGCAGCCCCAGCATTTT.

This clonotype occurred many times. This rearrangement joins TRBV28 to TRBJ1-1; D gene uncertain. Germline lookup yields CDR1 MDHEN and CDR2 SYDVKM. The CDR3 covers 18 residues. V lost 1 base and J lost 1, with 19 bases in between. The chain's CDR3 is CASSLFVGKGGGNTEAFF. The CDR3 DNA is TGTGCCAGCAGTTTATTCGTCGGTAAGGGTGGCGGGAACACTGAAGCTTTCTTT.

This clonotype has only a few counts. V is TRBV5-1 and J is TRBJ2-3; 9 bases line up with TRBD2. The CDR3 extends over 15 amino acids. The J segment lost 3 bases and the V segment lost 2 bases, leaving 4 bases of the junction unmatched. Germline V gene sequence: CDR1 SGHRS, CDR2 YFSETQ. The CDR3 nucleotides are TGCGCCAGCAGCTTTAGTAGCGGGAGAACAGATACGCAGTATTTT. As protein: CASSFSSGRTDTQYF.

CDR3 DNA: TGTGCCAGCAGTTCCAATACCTACGAGCAGTACTTC. This encodes CASSSNTYEQYF. This rearrangement joins TRBV6-1 to TRBJ2-7; D remains ambiguous. Deletions cut 5 bases from V and 2 bases from J, with 7 bases between. The CDR3 runs 12 residues. Germline loops: CDR1 MNHNS, CDR2 SASEGT.

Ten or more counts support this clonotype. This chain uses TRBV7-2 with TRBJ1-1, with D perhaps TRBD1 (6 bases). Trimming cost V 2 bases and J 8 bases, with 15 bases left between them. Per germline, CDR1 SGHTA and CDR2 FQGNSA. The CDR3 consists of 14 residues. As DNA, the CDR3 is TGTGCCAGCAGCTTAATGTCAGGGGTGAGAGAAGCTTTCTTT. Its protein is CASSLMSGVREAFF.

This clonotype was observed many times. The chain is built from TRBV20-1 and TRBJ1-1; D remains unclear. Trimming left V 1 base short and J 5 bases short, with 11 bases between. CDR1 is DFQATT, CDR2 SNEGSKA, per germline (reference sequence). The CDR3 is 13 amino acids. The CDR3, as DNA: TGCAGTGCTAGAGGTAGTAGCGGGACTGAAGCTTTCTTT. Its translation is CSARGSSGTEAFF.

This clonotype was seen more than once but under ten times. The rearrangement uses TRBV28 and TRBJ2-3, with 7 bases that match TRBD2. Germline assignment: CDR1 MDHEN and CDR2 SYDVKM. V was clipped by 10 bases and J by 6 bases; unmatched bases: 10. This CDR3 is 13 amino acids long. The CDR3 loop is CATRRESGDTQYF. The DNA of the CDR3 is TGTGCCACCAGGCGGGAGTCGGGGGATACGCAGTATTTT.

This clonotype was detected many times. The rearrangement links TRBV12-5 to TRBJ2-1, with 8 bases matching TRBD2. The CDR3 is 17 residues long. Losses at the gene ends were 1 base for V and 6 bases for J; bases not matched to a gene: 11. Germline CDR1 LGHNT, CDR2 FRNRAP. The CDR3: CASGLALAERGPNEQFF. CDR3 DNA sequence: TGTGCTAGTGGTTTGGCCCTCGCCGAGCGGGGGCCCAATGAGCAGTTCTTC.